The sample holds many counts of the clone carrying this TCR beta chain. Someone pulled total RNA out of unfractionated whole blood. The sample belongs to a study of human T cells and chemical hapten exposure. The junction had 3 bases not matched to a gene; V was cut back by 2 bases and J by 6 bases. Germline loops: CDR1 MNHEY, CDR2 SVGEGT. The CDR3 runs 15 residues. Individual cDNA molecules received unique molecular identifiers in the library. Using its own MiXCR run on the reads, TCRdb lists one record per CDR3 protein. The table lists 95,000 to 150,000 distinct CDR3 sequences, approximately 9% of them singletons.

This sequence joins TRBV6-2 or TRBV6-3 and TRBJ2-1; TRBD2 agrees at 11 bases. The origin of this receptor is a human donor in good health. Some clones in this sample may be carry-over from other donors' samples. The source material was whole blood. CDR3 sequence: CASSYVSGGANEQFF. CDR3 coding DNA: TGTGCCAGCAGTTACGTTAGCGGGGGGGCCAATGAGCAGTTCTTC.